This TCR beta chain was found in a study of CD8 T cells in Susac syndrome (dated by TCRdb to about 2019). The study in broad terms: Whether CD8+ T cell activation and differentiation in Susac syndrome was antigen driven was tested using repertoire sequencing. CD8+ T cell repertoire clonality was compared between more than 9 healthy donors, around 14 Susac syndrome patients and around 15 multiple sclerosis patients.

RNA was extracted using the RNeasy kit, and roughly 0.45 to 1 ug of the RNA was reverse transcribed with random hexamers. The immunoSEQ multiplex PCR assay, covering 54 Vbeta and 13 Jbeta segments, was used to amplify TCR beta CDR3 regions. PCR amplification bias was corrected by using a synthetic template baseline for primer optimization and computational correction. The original pipeline was this. Reads were annotated to V, D and J genes according to IMGT and were analyzed with immunoSEQ Analyzer, with only productive sequences retained. Clonality was computed as one minus Shannon entropy normalized by log2 of the number of productive unique sequences. For each patient and control, public and private clones were evaluated within the 100 most prevalent clones. Clones were defined as Susac-specific when absent from the healthy and MS cohorts, from 1052 published viral clones and from other ImmuneACCESS disease sequences. The raw public reads went through TCRdb reprocessing: fastp at Q25, MiXCR clone calling, in-frame beta chains kept. Rows are unified per CDR3 protein, each entry keeping the most common DNA and genes. These V and J calls derive from TCRdb rather than the authors' analysis. For this sample the table gives about 440,000 distinct CDR3 sequences, of which approximately 85% were detected only once. Of the sample, about 0.1% falls within the top ten clones.

There are 17 amino acids in the CDR3, from cysteine to phenylalanine inclusive. Only the CDR3 DNA stays, 51 bases, in frame from base 1. Unmatched junction bases come to 13, with V trimmed by 5 bases and J by 8 bases. Peripheral blood CD8+ and CD4+ T cells from healthy donors, Susac syndrome patients and multiple sclerosis patients were profiled by high-throughput TCR beta sequencing. Multiple sclerosis controls were treatment-naive patients with stable or active relapsing-remitting disease fulfilling revised McDonald criteria. Bulk CD8+ and CD4+ T cells were purified by magnetic negative isolation, while CD8+ TEMRA cells were enriched using FACS. Blood was drawn into EDTA tubes, processed within 24 hours, and PBMCs were isolated by density gradient centrifugation. PBMCs intended for TCR sequencing were cryopreserved in liquid nitrogen and were subsequently thawed in a 37 degrees C water bath. A purity of at least 90% was achieved for sorted or isolated CD4+, CD8+ and CD8+ TEMRA cells.

The paper as a whole reports these results and caveats: The number of individuals in the TCR sequencing and HLA analysis was recognized as being relatively small.

In the case of this clonotype: What this receptor recognizes is not known. No per-base quality is available; no much larger clone lies one base away.

The sequenced sample was CD8+ T cells from PBMCs. This chain is built from TRBV12-3 or TRBV12-4 and TRBJ2-1, with TRBD2 identical over 12 junction bases. The clonotype originates from a human donor with multiple sclerosis. Read as DNA, the sequence is TGTGCCAGCAGTCGTCGGACTAGCGGGATTTTTTTTGATGAGCAGTTCTTC. Translated, it gives CASSRRTSGIFFDEQFF.